The clone carrying this T cell receptor beta chain was detected only a few times. Antigen unknown. Germline CDR1 is ENHRY and CDR2 is SYGVKD. Unmatched junction bases numbered 1, after V lost 6 bases and J lost 4 bases. The CDR3 length is 12 residues. This entry comes from a study of T cells after yellow fever vaccination. Points from the study as a whole: The presence of abundant clonotypes contaminating from the bulk population was possible in FACS-sorted repertoires. A weaker but faster secondary response was observed, peaking on day 5 versus 15.

5'RACE template switching produced TCR cDNA carrying a universal primer site and UMIs. TCRdb fed the 5' RACE reads into MiXCR, producing one record per CDR3 protein. The sample holds about 580,000 distinct CDR3 sequences; approximately 16% are singletons and the top ten take roughly 17%. The sequence came from a man between 18 and 29 years old who received the YFV17D yellow fever vaccine. The V gene is TRBV10-3, the J gene TRBJ2-5; 8 nucleotides agree with TRBD1. The input for sequencing was PBMCs, taken about 5 days after the first yellow fever vaccination. This CDR3 is CAISRGLETQYF. CDR3 coding DNA: TGTGCCATCAGCAGGGGGCTAGAGACCCAGTACTTC.